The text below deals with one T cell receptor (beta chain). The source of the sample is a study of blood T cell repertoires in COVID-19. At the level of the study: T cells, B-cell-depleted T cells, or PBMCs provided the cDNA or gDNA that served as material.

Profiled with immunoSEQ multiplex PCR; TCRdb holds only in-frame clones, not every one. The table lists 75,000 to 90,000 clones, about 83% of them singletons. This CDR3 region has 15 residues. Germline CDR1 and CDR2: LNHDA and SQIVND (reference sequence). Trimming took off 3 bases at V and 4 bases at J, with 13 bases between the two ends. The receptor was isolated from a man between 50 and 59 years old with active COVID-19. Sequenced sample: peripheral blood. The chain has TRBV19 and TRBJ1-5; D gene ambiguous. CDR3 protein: CASSITGRLNQPQHF. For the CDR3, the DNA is TGTGCCAGTAGTATCACCGGGAGGCTGAATCAGCCCCAGCATTTT.